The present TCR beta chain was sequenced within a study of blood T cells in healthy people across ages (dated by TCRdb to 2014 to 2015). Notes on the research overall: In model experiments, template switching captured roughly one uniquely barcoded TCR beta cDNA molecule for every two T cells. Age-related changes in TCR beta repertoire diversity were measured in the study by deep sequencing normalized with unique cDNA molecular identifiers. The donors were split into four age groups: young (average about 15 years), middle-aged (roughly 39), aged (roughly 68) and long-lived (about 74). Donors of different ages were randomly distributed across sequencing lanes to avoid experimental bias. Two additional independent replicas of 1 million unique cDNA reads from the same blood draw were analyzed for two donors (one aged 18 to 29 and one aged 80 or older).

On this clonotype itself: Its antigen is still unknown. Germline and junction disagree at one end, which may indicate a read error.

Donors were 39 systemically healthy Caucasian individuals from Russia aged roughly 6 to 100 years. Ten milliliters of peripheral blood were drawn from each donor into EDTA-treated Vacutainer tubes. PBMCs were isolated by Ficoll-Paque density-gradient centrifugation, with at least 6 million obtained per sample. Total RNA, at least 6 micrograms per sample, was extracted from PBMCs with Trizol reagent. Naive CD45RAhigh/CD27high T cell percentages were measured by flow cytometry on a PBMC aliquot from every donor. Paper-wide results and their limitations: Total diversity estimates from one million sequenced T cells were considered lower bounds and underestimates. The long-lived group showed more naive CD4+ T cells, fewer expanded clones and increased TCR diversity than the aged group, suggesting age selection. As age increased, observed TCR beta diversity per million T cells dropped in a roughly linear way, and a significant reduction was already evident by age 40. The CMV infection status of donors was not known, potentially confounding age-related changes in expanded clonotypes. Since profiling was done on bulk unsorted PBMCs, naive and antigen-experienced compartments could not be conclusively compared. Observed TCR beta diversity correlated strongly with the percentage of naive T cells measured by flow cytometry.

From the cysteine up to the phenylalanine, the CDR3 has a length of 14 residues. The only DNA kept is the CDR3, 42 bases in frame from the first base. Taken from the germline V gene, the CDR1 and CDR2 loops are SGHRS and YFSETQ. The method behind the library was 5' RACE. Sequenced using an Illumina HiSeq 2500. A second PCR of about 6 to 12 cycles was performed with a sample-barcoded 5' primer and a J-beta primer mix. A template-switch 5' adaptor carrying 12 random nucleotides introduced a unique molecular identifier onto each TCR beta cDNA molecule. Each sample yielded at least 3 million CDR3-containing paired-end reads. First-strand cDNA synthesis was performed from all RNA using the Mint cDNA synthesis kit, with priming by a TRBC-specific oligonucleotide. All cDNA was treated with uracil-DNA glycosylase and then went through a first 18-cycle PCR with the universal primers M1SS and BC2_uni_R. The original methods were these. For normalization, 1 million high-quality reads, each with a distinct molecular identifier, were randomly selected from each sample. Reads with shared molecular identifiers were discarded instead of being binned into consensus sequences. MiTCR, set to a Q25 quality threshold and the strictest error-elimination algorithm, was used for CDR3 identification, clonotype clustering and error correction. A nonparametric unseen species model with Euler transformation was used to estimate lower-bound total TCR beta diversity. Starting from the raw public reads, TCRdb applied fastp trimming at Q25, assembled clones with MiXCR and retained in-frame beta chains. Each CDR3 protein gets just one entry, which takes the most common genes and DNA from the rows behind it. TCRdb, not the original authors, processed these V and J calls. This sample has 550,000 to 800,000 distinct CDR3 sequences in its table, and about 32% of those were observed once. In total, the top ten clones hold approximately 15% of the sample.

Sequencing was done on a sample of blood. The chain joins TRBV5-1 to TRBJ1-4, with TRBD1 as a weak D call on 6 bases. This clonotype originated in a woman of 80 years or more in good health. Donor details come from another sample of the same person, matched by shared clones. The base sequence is TGCGTCAGCAGCAAACAGGGACCTAATGAAAAACTGTTTTTT. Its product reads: CVSSKQGPNEKLFF.